The TCR beta chain under discussion was sequenced for a study of cytomegalovirus exposure and HLA in healthy donors. The PCR had 60 Vbeta and 13 Jbeta primers. Clones were sequenced by immunoSEQ multiplex PCR, and TCRdb holds only the in-frame ones, with some missing. The profile covers some 140,000 clones, with 80% appearing a single time and over 2% taken by the ten largest. CDR3 length: 14 amino acids. Germline CDR1 reads LNHDA; CDR2 reads SQIVND (reference sequence). Trimming left V 4 bases short and J 2 bases short, with 11 bases between. Sequenced sample: PBMCs. This clonotype originated in a man between 25 and 39 years old in good health and CMV-seronegative. The chain links TRBV19 to TRBJ1-2, with D possibly TRBD1 on 6 matching bases. In nucleotides, the CDR3 is TGTGCCAGTAGTACCCTTACAGGGAACTATGGCTACACCTTC. The encoded protein is CASSTLTGNYGYTF.